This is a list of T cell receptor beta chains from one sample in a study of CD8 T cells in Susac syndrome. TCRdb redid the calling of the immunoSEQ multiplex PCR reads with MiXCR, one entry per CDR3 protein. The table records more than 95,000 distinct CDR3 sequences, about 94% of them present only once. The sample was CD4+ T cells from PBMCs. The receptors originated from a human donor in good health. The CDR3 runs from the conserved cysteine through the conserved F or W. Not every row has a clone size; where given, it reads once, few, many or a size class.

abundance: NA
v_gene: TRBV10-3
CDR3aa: CAIRGNSYGYTF

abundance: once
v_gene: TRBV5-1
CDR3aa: CASSLGTSGYTGELFF

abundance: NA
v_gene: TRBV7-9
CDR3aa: CASSHLLRSANNEQFF

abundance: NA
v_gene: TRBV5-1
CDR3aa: CASSPDGQGSQPQHF

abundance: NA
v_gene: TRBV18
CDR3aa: CASSPDRGGYTF

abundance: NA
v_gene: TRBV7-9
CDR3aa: CASSRMLRVGATQYF

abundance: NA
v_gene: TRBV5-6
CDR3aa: CASREGAGIGELFF

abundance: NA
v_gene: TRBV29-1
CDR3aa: CSVPNPQGNYGYTF

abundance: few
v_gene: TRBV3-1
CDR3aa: CASSLGQKQETQYF

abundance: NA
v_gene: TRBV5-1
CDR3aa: CASRREIPNNEQFF

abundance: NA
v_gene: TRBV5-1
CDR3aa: CASSPGGPNEQFF

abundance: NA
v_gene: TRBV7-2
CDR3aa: CASSLRGQRKLFF

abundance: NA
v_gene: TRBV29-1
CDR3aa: CSVVARGRGAYEQYF

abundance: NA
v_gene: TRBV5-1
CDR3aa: CASKPDSGNTIYF

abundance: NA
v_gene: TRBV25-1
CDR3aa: CASGGTGTSSGELFF

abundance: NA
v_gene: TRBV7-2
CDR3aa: CASSLRQGSGANVLTF

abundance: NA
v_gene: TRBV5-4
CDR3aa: CASSSKRQGFNYGYTF

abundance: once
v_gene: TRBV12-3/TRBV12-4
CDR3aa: CASSSRLQPQHF

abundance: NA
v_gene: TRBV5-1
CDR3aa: CASSGNQETQYF

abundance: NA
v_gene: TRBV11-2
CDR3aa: CASSFGGGPTDTQYF

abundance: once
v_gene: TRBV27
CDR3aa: CASHPLGPNTGELFF

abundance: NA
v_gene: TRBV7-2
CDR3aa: CASSLWTSGSLETQYF

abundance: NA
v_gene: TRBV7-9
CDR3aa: CASSPGPEAFF

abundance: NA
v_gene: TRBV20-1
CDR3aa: CSARRGLGNEKLFF

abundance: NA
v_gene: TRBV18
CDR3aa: CASSPTVTNEKLFF

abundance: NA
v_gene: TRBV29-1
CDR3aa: CSAENTEAFF

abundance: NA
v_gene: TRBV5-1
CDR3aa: CASSLVLQGNYEQYF

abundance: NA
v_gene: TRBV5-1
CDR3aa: CASSGGLAGGSDTQYF

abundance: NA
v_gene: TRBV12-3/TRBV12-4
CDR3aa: CASRPNGLAGDDEQFF

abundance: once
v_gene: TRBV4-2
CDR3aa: CASSHRSGTGTYEQYF

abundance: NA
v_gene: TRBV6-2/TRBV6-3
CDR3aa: CASSRDYDNEQFF

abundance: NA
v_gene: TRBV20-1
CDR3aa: CSARDPAKNIQYF

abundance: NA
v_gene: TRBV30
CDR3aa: CAWKRQENTEAFF

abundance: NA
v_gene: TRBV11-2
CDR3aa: CASSLGTGVLGELFF

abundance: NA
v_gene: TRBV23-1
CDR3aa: CASSQSRVSYTF

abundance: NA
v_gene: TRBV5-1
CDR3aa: CASSPDSGADEQFF

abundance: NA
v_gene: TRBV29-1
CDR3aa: CSVEILLAGGEQFF

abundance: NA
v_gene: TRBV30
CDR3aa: CAWELSSYNEQFF

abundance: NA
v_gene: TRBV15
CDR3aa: CATSRGGSGAQYF

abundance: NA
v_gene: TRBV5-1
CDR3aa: CASSLVTGSYNEQFF

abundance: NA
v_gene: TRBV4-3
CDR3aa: CASSQQGVPGELFF

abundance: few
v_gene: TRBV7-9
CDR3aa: CASSPGRGSYNEQFF

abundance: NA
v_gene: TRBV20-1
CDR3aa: CSASRATQNTEAFF

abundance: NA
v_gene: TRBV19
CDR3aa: CASARGSSYEQYF

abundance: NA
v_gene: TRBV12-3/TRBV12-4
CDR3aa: CASSVQGADGELFF

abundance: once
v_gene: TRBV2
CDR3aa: CASSYRDTYNNYGYTF

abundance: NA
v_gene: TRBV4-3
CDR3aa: CASSQEAAGQGLNTEAFF

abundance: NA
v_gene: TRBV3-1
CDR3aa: CASSPLGLAGNEQYF